Below, 8 T cell receptor beta chains from the same sample are listed, as sequenced in a study of blood T cells in healthy people across ages (dated by TCRdb to the mid-2010s). Library preparation was by 5' RACE. Sequenced on an Illumina HiSeq 2500. A second 7 to 11 cycle PCR used a sample-barcoded 5' primer and a J-beta primer mix. Using fastp trimming at Q25 and MiXCR clonotype assembly, TCRdb reanalyzed the public sequencing data and kept in-frame beta chains. Rows are combined by CDR3 protein, so each entry shows the most common genes and DNA. This sample holds 1.5 million to 2 million distinct CDR3 sequences; approximately 28% were observed only once. Jointly, the top ten make up 7% to 9% of the sample. Sequences were obtained from blood. Receptor source: a woman in her 30s in good health.

The table lists this clonotype with a few counts. The chain has TRBV28 and TRBJ1-2; TRBD1 matches at 9 bases. This CDR3 spans 15 amino acids. After removal of 5 bases from V and 8 bases from J, the junction contained 12 bases not matched to a gene. The germline V gene has CDR1 MDHEN and CDR2 SYDVKM. CDR3 sequence reads: CASSLWDRDETGYTF. The CDR3, as DNA: TGTGCCAGCAGTCTTTGGGACAGGGATGAGACGGGCTACACCTTC.

The gene calls are TRBV18 and TRBJ2-1; 9 bases match TRBD2. Matching the DNA end better, TRBJ2-7 makes the J call doubtful. Per the germline V gene, CDR1 is KGHSH and CDR2 is LQKENI. CDR3 size: 15 residues. The CDR3 region is CASSPAGGLYNEQYF. The DNA of the CDR3 is TGTGCCAGCTCACCGGCGGGAGGGCTTTACAATGAGCAGTACTTC.

This clonotype was seen a handful of times. At one end, the junction sequence differs from germline, possibly due to a read error. The chain is built from TRBV7-6 and TRBJ2-7; tentatively, D is TRBD2 (5 bases). The CDR3 is made up of 13 amino acids. Per the germline V gene, CDR1 is SGHVS and CDR2 is FNYEAQ. The CDR3 reads CVSSLEGGTKQYF. In nucleotides, the CDR3 is TGTGTCAGCAGCTTAGAAGGAGGTACCAAGCAGTACTTC.

The gene calls are TRBV2 and TRBJ2-5; tentative D call: TRBD1 (5 bases). Gene TRBJ2-7 matches the end of the DNA better, so the J call may be wrong. Germline V gene sequence: CDR1 SNHLY, CDR2 FYNNEI. The CDR3 runs 14 residues. The chain's CDR3 is CASSGGRSYNEQYF. The CDR3 DNA follows: TGTGCCAGCAGTGGGGGCCGTTCCTACAACGAGCAGTACTTC.

V gene TRBV7-2 combines with J gene TRBJ2-5; TRBD1 matches at 7 bases. Germline CDR1 reads SGHTA; CDR2 reads FQGNSA. This CDR3 has 14 amino acids. V lost 8 bases, J lost 1 base, and 7 bases stayed unmatched. The CDR3 sequence is CASGDRTGQETQYF. CDR3 bases: TGTGCCAGCGGAGATCGGACAGGCCAAGAGACCCAGTACTTC.

In its sample, this clonotype was seen many times. V gene TRBV7-2 combines with J gene TRBJ2-7; D may correspond to TRBD1 or TRBD2 (5 bases each). The CDR3 is 14 residues long. From germline, CDR1 is SGHTA and CDR2 FQGNSA. The V end was cut by 9 bases, the J end by 1 base, with 16 bases between. The CDR3, as DNA: TGTGCCAGTCAGCAACGGGACGGATCCTACGAGCAGTACTTC. Translating gives CASQQRDGSYEQYF. Filled out from reference TRBV7-2 and TRBJ2-7, the complete variable domain reads GAGVSQSPSNKVTEKGKDVELRCDPISGHTALYWYRQSLGQGLEFLIYFQGNSAPDKSGLPSDRFSAERTGGSVSTLTIQRTQQEDSAVYLCASQQRDGSYEQYFGPGTRLTVT.

This clonotype came up a few times. The chain recombines TRBV9 with TRBJ1-4; tentative D call: TRBD1 (6 bases). From germline, CDR1 is SGDLS and CDR2 YYNGEE. Between the trimmed V and J ends, which lost 8 bases and 3 bases, there was a span of 17 bases. The CDR3 is made up of 15 amino acids. As DNA, the CDR3 is TGTGCCAGTAGCAGGGGAGTAATGGCTAATGAAAAACTGTTTTTT. Protein sequence: CASSRGVMANEKLFF.

The chain links TRBV11-2 to TRBJ2-2, with 10 bases identical to TRBD2. Trimming took 5 bases from V and 6 from J; bases not matched to a gene: 6. The V gene's germline CDR1 is SGHAT and CDR2 FQNNGV. This CDR3 has 15 amino acids. The CDR3 DNA reads as TGTGCCAGCAGCCCCATTAGCGGGGGGTCCGGGGAGCTGTTTTTT. Translation: CASSPISGGSGELFF.